The entry that follows covers one TCR beta chain sequence. Germline CDR1 SNHLY, CDR2 FYNNEI. The junction had 7 bases not matched to a gene; V was cut back by 7 bases and J by 4 bases. The CDR3 is 14 amino acids. This entry is derived from a study of T cell responses to AZD1222 COVID-19 vaccine. The repertoire was sequenced with immunoSEQ multiplex PCR; TCRdb's copy has only in-frame clones and lacks some. The sample lists 200,000 or so clones, around 93% occurring once. This sequence was found in an adult in good health. V gene TRBV2 combines with J gene TRBJ2-1; TRBD1 matches at 7 bases. Material: peripheral blood, obtained on day 0 of AZD1222 vaccination. CDR3 bases: TGTGCCAGCAAGTGGGACAGAGCTTACAATGAGCAGTTCTTC. Encoded protein: CASKWDRAYNEQFF.